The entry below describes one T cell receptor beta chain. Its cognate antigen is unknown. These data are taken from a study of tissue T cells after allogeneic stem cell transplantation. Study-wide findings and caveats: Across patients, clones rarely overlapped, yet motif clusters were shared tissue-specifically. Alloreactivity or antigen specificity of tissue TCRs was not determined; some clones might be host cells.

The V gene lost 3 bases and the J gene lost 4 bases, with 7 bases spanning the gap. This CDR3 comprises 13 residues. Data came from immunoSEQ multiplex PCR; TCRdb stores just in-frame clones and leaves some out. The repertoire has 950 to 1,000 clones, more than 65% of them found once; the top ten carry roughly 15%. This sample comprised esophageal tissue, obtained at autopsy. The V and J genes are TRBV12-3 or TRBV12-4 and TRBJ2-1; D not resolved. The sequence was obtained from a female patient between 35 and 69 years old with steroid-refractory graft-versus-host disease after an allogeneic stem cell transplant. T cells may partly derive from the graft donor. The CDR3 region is CASSLGKYNEQFF. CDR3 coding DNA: TGTGCCAGCAGTTTGGGAAAATACAATGAGCAGTTCTTC.